This T cell receptor (beta chain) was sequenced for a study of T cell repertoires in cytomegalovirus infection. Study details: In public TCR beta signatures, there were indications of both CMV infection and matching HLA type.

TCRdb reprocessed the reads via MiXCR and lists one record per CDR3 protein. The profile shows 200,000 or so distinct CDR3 sequences, approximately 19% of them singletons. The CDR3 extends over 15 amino acids. CDR1 and CDR2 (germline): MNHEY, SVGAGI. Worth noting for this clonotype: Relative to the germline gene, one junction end is altered; a read error may explain this.

The chain couples TRBV6-5 to TRBJ2-1; 7 nucleotides match TRBD1. Sequencing used PBMCs. This sequence originates from a human donor in good health (CMV status not recorded). Some clones in this sample may be carry-over from other donors' samples. The CDR3 region is CACSHNRGSYNEQFF. DNA for the CDR3: TGTGCCTGCAGCCACAACAGGGGATCGTACAATGAGCAGTTCTTC.